This passage covers 12 T cell receptor beta chains from one sample sequenced in a study of tumor-infiltrating lymphocytes in primary liver carcinoma. The input was approximately 500 ng total RNA; TCR beta cDNA was made from it with a constant-region primer. What produced the TCR beta libraries was three nested multiplex PCR rounds using slightly modified ARM-PCR. Running 9 to 10 cycles apiece, the first two PCR rounds relied on TRBV1-TRBV30 forward primers together with a C-beta reverse primer. One entry per CDR3 protein, called by TCRdb with MiXCR from the multiplex PCR reads. The sample shows around 60,000 distinct CDR3 sequences, roughly two thirds of them seen only once. Extraction of RNA together with DNA used roughly 20-32 mg of unsorted bulk tissue. The sequenced sample consisted of liver tumor tissue from sampling region 4. Subset indicated: tumor region T4, right-lateral pole. The receptors shown here come from a man between 35 and 55 years old with primary liver carcinoma and hepatitis B virus infection.

With respect to this clonotype: The germline gene is not matched at one end of the junction; a read error may be the cause. The V gene is TRBV12-3 or TRBV12-4, the J gene TRBJ2-7, with TRBD1 matching over 7 bases. The CDR3 covers 14 residues. Here the CDR3 reads CVSSLGGDTYEQCF. The CDR3 bases are TGTGTCAGCAGTTTAGGGGGCGATACCTACGAGCAGTGCTTC.

As to this clonotype: This may come from a read error, since a much larger clone is one base off. As the CDR3 is not closed by the conserved phenylalanine or tryptophan, this likely results from a read error. V and J are TRBV2 and TRBJ2-2; 10 positions match TRBD2. The length of the CDR3 is 14 residues. V was clipped by 7 bases and J by 5 bases; unmatched bases: 4. Germline-derived CDR1 and CDR2 are SNHLY and FYNNEI. The DNA for the CDR3 is TGTGCCAGCACCGTAGCGGGAGGTACCGGGGAGCTGTTTATT. Translated, it gives CASTVAGGTGELFI.

With respect to this clonotype: Germline and junction disagree at one end, which may indicate a read error. The chain employs TRBV6-6 and TRBJ2-2, with unresolved D. Germline V gene sequence: CDR1 MNHNY, CDR2 SVGAGI (reference sequence). This CDR3 spans 13 amino acids. The CDR3 DNA follows: TGTGTCAGCAGTACAACGAACACCGGGGAGCTGTTTTTT. It is translated as CVSSTTNTGELFF.

In regard to this clonotype: At one end, the junction sequence differs from germline, possibly due to a read error. This chain joins TRBV4-1 and TRBJ1-2, with D perhaps matching TRBD1 (5 bases). CDR1 MGHRA and CDR2 YSYEKL come from the germline V gene. This CDR3 is built from 14 residues. The CDR3 DNA reads as TGCGCCAACAGCCATGACAGTGAGAACTATGGCTACACCTTC. Translated: CANSHDSENYGYTF.

For this clonotype: The CDR3 end shows no conserved phenylalanine or tryptophan, and so a read error is likely. The chain links TRBV4-3 to TRBJ2-7; no firm D call. The CDR3 extends over 15 amino acids. V dropped 0 bases and J dropped 5 bases, with 14 bases sitting between them. CDR1 is LGHNA and CDR2 is YSLEER in the germline V gene. The CDR3 nucleotides read TGCGCCAGCAGCCAAGATCTGGAGACTCCCCACGAGCAGTACTAC. This gives the protein CASSQDLETPHEQYY.

In regard to this clonotype: A single base separates this from a much larger clone, so it may be a read error. The CDR3 spells CATSETTELFF. The CDR3 DNA reads as TGTGCCACCAGTGAAACAACGGAGCTGTTTTTT. V gene TRBV2 combines with J gene TRBJ2-2; D not resolved. The length of the CDR3 is 11 residues. Germline CDR1 and CDR2: SNHLY and FYNNEI.

About this clonotype itself: This may come from a read error, since a much larger clone is one base off. This chain connects TRBV11-2 to TRBJ2-1, with 11 bases fitting TRBD2. Germline lookup yields CDR1 SGHAT and CDR2 FQNNGV. V shed 4 bases, J shed 8 bases, and the junction held 10 bases outside the gene matches. The CDR3 is made up of 16 amino acids. The CDR3 loop is CASSSLLAGVADEQFF. CDR3 sequence (DNA): TGTGCCAGCAGCTCGTTACTAGCGGGAGTCGCCGATGAGCAGTTCTTC.

Remarks on this clonotype: Compared with germline, one end of the junction differs, possibly owing to a read error. The chain is built from TRBV6-2 or TRBV6-3 and TRBJ1-5; D uncertain. CDR3 length: 11 residues. The V gene's germline CDR1 is MNHEY and CDR2 SVGEGT. In nucleotides, the CDR3 is TGTACCAGCACGGTTGGGCAGCCCCAGCATTTT. Protein sequence: CTSTVGQPQHF.

Details on this clonotype: This sequence may be a read error, since a much larger clone differs from it by one base. The chain couples TRBV11-1 to TRBJ2-1; D may be TRBD2 (6 bases). Trimming removed 5 bases from V and 12 bases from J, with 20 bases in between. The CDR3 spans 14 residues. Germline V gives CDR1 SGHAT, CDR2 FQDESV (reference sequence). The CDR3 loop reads CASSQRLTGALQFF. DNA of the CDR3: TGTGCCAGCAGCCAGAGACTAACGGGAGCGCTGCAGTTCTTC.

This chain uses TRBV29-1 with TRBJ1-5; D perhaps matches TRBD1 (6 bases). Germline V gives CDR1 SQVTM, CDR2 ANQGSEA. The length of the CDR3 is 14 residues. Trimming removed 6 bases from V and 7 bases from J, with 19 bases in between. CDR3 sequence reads: CSVSEQGRAQPQHF. DNA for the CDR3: TGCAGCGTATCCGAACAGGGTCGTGCGCAGCCCCAGCATTTT.

A note on this clonotype: The conserved phenylalanine or tryptophan normally closing the CDR3 is absent here, so this likely arose from a read error. This chain connects TRBV4-2 to TRBJ2-6; 7 nucleotides match TRBD1. There are 16 residues in the CDR3. Germline lookup yields CDR1 LGHNA and CDR2 YNFKEQ. Trimming removed 6 bases from V and 4 bases from J; junction bases left unmatched: 9. This chain's CDR3 is CASSLDRASGANVLTY. CDR3 nucleotides: TGTGCCAGCAGTCTCGACAGGGCTTCCGGGGCCAACGTCCTGACTTAC.

Of note for this clonotype: The conserved final phenylalanine or tryptophan is absent from the CDR3, which likely points to a read error. The chain has TRBV11-2 and TRBJ2-3, with a tentative D call TRBD1 (6 bases). CDR1 SGHAT and CDR2 FQNNGV come from the germline V gene. The CDR3 sequence is 16 residues long. The CDR3 is CASSRRNTGNTETQYV. The CDR3 DNA follows: TGTGCCAGCAGCAGAAGAAATACAGGGAACACAGAAACGCAGTATGTT.